A single T cell receptor beta chain is shown here with its context. Its antigen specificity is not known. No base quality values were provided; no much bigger clone lies one nucleotide off. This sample is part of a study of blood T cell repertoires in COVID-19 (dated by TCRdb to 2018 to 2021). General notes on the study: Collaborator samples came from the United States, Italy and Spain and covered acute and convalescent phases of COVID-19. The prospective study material was composed of cDNA or gDNA derived from T cells, B-cell-depleted T cells, or PBMCs. Subjects who had been exposed to COVID-19, were actively infected with it, or had recovered from it provided the deeply sampled blood TCRbeta repertoires that made up the dataset. A freely available public database, intended as a resource for researchers studying the immune response to SARS-CoV-2, is where the repertoires were released. Samples came from the ongoing ImmuneRACE study (first 160 participants) plus 1,254 subjects from 6 global collaborators. Nearly every sample came with metadata listing a de-identified subject ID, COVID-19 status, age in years and sex. Where available, HLA class I and class II types were obtained from metadata supplied by the sample provider rather than from assay-based typing.

The immunoSEQ Assay, a bias-controlled multiplex PCR, was used to amplify TCRbeta CDR3 regions from genomic DNA. The authors' pipeline ran thus. Within the assay, amplification of reference gene primers was used to estimate how many nucleated cells each sample contained. To quantify the absolute abundance of each unique TCRbeta CDR3 rearrangement, sequence reads were collapsed and filtered. Productive Simpson clonality was computed per sample as the square root of Simpson's diversity index over productive rearrangements. In its TCRdb copy, this immuneACCESS table keeps in-frame sequences only and misses some clones. Where compared with another copy, unresolved V genes explain less than half of these, and the others have no known cause. The DNA gave D and trimming, while V, J and clone size come from that table. Counted in this sample were some 180,000 clones; 85% to 90% of them appeared once. Just under 8.5% of the sample rests with the top ten.

The CDR3 has 15 amino acids, counting the end cysteine and phenylalanine. Only the CDR3 DNA is retained, 45 bases long and in frame from the first base. The CDR1 and CDR2 encoded by the germline V gene are SGHRS and YFSETQ. The germline V and J ends show losses of 6 bases and 5 bases respectively, and no gene match explains 8 bases of the junction. Whole blood was collected in K2EDTA tubes by collaborating institutions according to the institutions' own protocols. For TCRbeta analysis, collaborator samples were shipped as frozen whole blood, as isolated PBMCs, or as DNA extracted from either sample type. What the work shows at the level of the full study, not this receptor alone: Clinical and demographic metadata were provided uncurated, with the amount varying by source and participant.

The sequence joins TRBV5-1 to TRBJ2-5, and 12 junction bases match TRBD1. Sequenced: peripheral blood. This clonotype originated in a woman aged 60-75 years with acute or convalescent COVID-19. CDR3 protein: CASTTRDRGLETQYF. The DNA sequence is TGCGCCAGCACCACCCGGGACAGGGGGCTGGAGACCCAGTACTTC.